The entry that follows covers one TCR beta chain sequence. These data are taken from a study of CD8+ T cells in alopecia areata. Treatment denoted: oral pan-JAK inhibitor, 5-10 mg twice daily. Peripheral blood, together with lesional scalp punch biopsies, was collected from alopecia areata patients. PBMCs provided sorted CD4+ and CD8+ T cells. The sequencing template was cDNA reverse transcribed from extracted RNA. Sequencing was performed with immunoSEQ multiplex PCR; in TCRdb, only in-frame clones are kept and a portion is missing. The repertoire holds under 150,000 clones, with roughly four fifths as singletons. The CDR3 covers 14 residues. V dropped 2 bases and J dropped 9; count of bases not matched to a gene: 8. Germline V gene lookup returns CDR1 SEHNR and CDR2 FQNEAQ (reference sequence).

Sequences were derived from CD8+ T cells sorted from blood, sampled at week 4, from a patient treated with tofacitinib. The source of this sequence is a human donor with alopecia areata. V and J are TRBV7-9 and TRBJ2-5; 8 bases match TRBD1. CDR3 residues: CASSLTTGADAQYF. In nucleotides, the CDR3 is TGTGCCAGCAGCTTAACGACAGGGGCCGACGCCCAGTACTTC.